This T cell receptor (beta chain) emerged from a study of T cell responses to AZD1222 COVID-19 vaccine. TCRdb's table, derived via immunoSEQ multiplex PCR, lists solely in-frame clones and lacks some. The data show around 130,000 clones, approximately 94% seen once. Germline V CDR1 and CDR2: SGHNT, YYREEE (reference sequence). Trimming pared 2 bases from V and 3 bases from J, leaving 12 bases between. The length of the CDR3 is 14 residues. The chain joins TRBV5-4 to TRBJ2-7; weak D call: TRBD1 (6 bases). The sequence was collected from an adult in good health. The specimen was peripheral blood, collected on day 0 of AZD1222 vaccination. The DNA of the CDR3 is TGTGCCAGCAGCTTTCAGGGGCGGAACTACGAGCAGTACTTC. Protein: CASSFQGRNYEQYF.